The 16 T cell receptor beta chains below all came from one sample that was sequenced in a study of shared T cell receptors in the human thymus (TCRdb year 2021). Library preparation was by the immunoSEQ multiplex PCR assay. This immuneACCESS table, as held by TCRdb, lists in-frame sequences with V and J called but not all clones. Of the missing ones, under half trace to an unresolved V gene in checked studies; the others have no known cause. The sample contains 600,000 to 900,000 clones, 80% to 90% of them found a single time. The ten largest clones take up around 0.01% of the sample. The same data also went into a second study, on human thymus T cells.

Sequenced sample: thymocytes. The source of these receptors is a girl under three years old with a congenital heart defect. Donor details come from another sample of the same person, matched by shared clones.

CDR3 nucleotides: TGCGCCAGCAGTCACGATCGAGGACAGGGGCCAAAGAACACTGAAGCTTTCTTT. Translating it yields CASSHDRGQGPKNTEAFF. The chain couples TRBV23-1 to TRBJ1-1, with 9 bases fitting TRBD1. TRBV23-1 is marked as an open reading frame, function uncertain. The CDR3 spans 18 residues. Germline trimming cut 3 bases from V and 1 base from J; bases unmatched to any gene: 12.

The rearrangement uses TRBV19 and TRBJ2-5; maybe TRBD1 (7 bases). CDR1 and CDR2 from the germline V gene are LNHDA and SQIVND (reference sequence). V was shortened by 6 bases and J by 3 bases, with 14 bases between the two germline ends. The CDR3 loop spans 14 amino acids. CDR3 sequence (DNA): TGTGCCAGTAGATCGGGACAGCGGGAAGAGACCCAGTACTTC. Residues: CASRSGQREETQYF.

The chain is built from TRBV10-3 and TRBJ1-1; D might be TRBD1 (6 bases). The CDR3 has 16 residues. V was cut by 6 bases and J by 3 bases, with 20 bases left in between. The germline gives CDR1 ENHRY, CDR2 SYGVKD. CDR3 amino acids: CAIRNSRGLDYTEAFF. The CDR3 coding sequence is TGTGCCATCAGGAACAGCAGGGGATTGGATTACACTGAAGCTTTCTTT.

J is TRBJ2-3 and V is TRBV13, with TRBD1 matching 8 bases. The germline CDR1 and CDR2 sequences are PRHDT and FYEKMQ (reference sequence). The CDR3 extends over 17 amino acids. V trimming: 2 bases; J trimming: 3 bases; junction bases outside the gene matches: 10. The CDR3 sequence: CASSLCQGAFPTDTQYF. The CDR3 DNA sequence: TGTGCCAGCAGCTTATGTCAGGGGGCGTTTCCAACAGATACGCAGTATTTT.

This clone appeared a few times. The rearrangement uses TRBV14 and TRBJ2-1; the D gene is possibly TRBD1 (6 bases). Between the trimmed V and J ends, which lost 0 bases and 0 bases, there was a span of 21 bases. Germline V lookup: CDR1 SGHDN, CDR2 FVKESK. The CDR3 consists of 20 residues. CDR3 coding DNA: TGTGCCAGCAGCCAAGACCTAAATGAAAAGGACAGATACTCCTACAATGAGCAGTTCTTC. This encodes CASSQDLNEKDRYSYNEQFF.

The chain combines TRBV6-5 with TRBJ1-2, with D uncertain. Germline values: CDR1 MNHEY, CDR2 SVGAGI. V lost 4 bases and J 8 bases, leaving 8 bases between the germline ends. The CDR3 contains 11 residues. CDR3: CASSSPGGYTF. CDR3 sequence (DNA): TGTGCCAGCAGTTCTCCGGGGGGCTACACCTTC.

The chain has TRBV5-4 and TRBJ1-1; no definite D call. CDR1 and CDR2 (germline): SGHNT, YYREEE (reference sequence). Between the trimmed V and J ends, which lost 0 bases and 1 base, there was a span of 10 bases. The CDR3 is made up of 15 amino acids. DNA for the CDR3: TGTGCCAGCAGCTTGGCCTGGGCGAAGAACACTGAAGCTTTCTTT. This sequence encodes CASSLAWAKNTEAFF.

The rearrangement links TRBV6-5 to TRBJ2-3, with TRBD2 matching 7 bases. Germline assignment: CDR1 MNHEY and CDR2 SVGAGI. This CDR3 has 15 residues. Trimming cost V 5 bases and J 1 base; bases outside gene matches: 6. The CDR3 DNA reads TGTGCCAGCAGTCGCAAAAGCGGGGGCACAGATACGCAGTATTTT. Amino acid sequence: CASSRKSGGTDTQYF.

The V call is TRBV15, the J call TRBJ1-5; 9 bases agree with TRBD1. Germline V gene data show CDR1 as LNHNV and CDR2 as YYDKDF (reference sequence). Trimming removed 0 bases from V and 9 bases from J; junction bases left unmatched: 6. CDR3 size: 15 residues. The CDR3 loop is CATSRDTGGHLPQHF. CDR3 DNA: TGTGCCACCAGCAGAGACACAGGGGGCCATCTGCCCCAGCATTTT.

The sample holds one count of this clone. The chain links TRBV5-4 to TRBJ1-2; D unresolved. Trimming removed 0 bases at V and 3 bases at J, with 9 bases between. The CDR3 spans 14 residues. Germline V gene sequence: CDR1 SGHNT, CDR2 YYREEE (reference sequence). CDR3 DNA: TGTGCCAGCAGCTTGGGTGACCAGGACTATGGCTACACCTTC. This sequence encodes CASSLGDQDYGYTF.

This clone was recorded a few times. J is TRBJ1-1 and V is TRBV7-2; unclear D gene. This CDR3 comprises 17 residues. Trimming cost V 0 bases and J 3 bases, with 17 bases left between them. Germline V gives CDR1 SGHTA, CDR2 FQGNSA. CDR3 loop: CASSLARRRINDTEAFF. CDR3 DNA: TGTGCCAGCAGCTTAGCCAGAAGGCGGATAAATGACACTGAAGCTTTCTTT.

The CDR3 protein is CSVGGIEFDTQYF. Here the CDR3 DNA reads TGCAGCGTCGGGGGTATCGAGTTCGATACGCAGTATTTT. The genes are TRBV29-1 and TRBJ2-3, with D tentatively TRBD2 (6 bases). Germline CDR1 and CDR2: SQVTM and ANQGSEA. CDR3 size: 13 residues. Trimming shortened V by 6 bases and J by 6 bases, and 16 bases separated the two germline ends.

The rearrangement links TRBV5-1 to TRBJ2-1; a possible D gene is TRBD1 (6 bases). The germline CDR1 and CDR2 sequences are SGHRS and YFSETQ. V was shortened by 0 bases and J by 5 bases, with 15 bases between the two germline ends. The CDR3 totals 16 residues. The CDR3 DNA follows: TGCGCCAGCAGCTTGGTATGGTCAGGGGTTAACAATGAGCAGTTCTTC. Residues: CASSLVWSGVNNEQFF.

This clone was found once. The chain is built from TRBV18 and TRBJ1-1; 7 positions agree with TRBD1. The CDR3 runs to 17 residues. The V and J ends lost 3 bases and 3 bases, in that order; junction bases with no gene match: 13. Germline assignment: CDR1 KGHSH and CDR2 LQKENI. The CDR3 coding sequence is TGTGCCAGCTCACCTCAGGACAGGAGAGAAAGGGACACTGAAGCTTTCTTT. It is translated as CASSPQDRRERDTEAFF.

This clone occurred once. The chain combines TRBV5-1 with TRBJ1-6; D may be TRBD1 (6 bases). Trimming pared 4 bases from V and 8 bases from J, leaving 16 bases between. CDR1 and CDR2 from the germline V gene are SGHRS and YFSETQ. The CDR3 sequence is 15 residues long. Here the CDR3 DNA reads TGCGCCAGCAGCAGTGACCGGACAGACGATTCACCCCTCCACTTT. It encodes CASSSDRTDDSPLHF.

CDR3 nucleotide sequence: TGCGCCAGCGGGACTCGCAGAAGGGCAGATACGCAGTATTTT. Its protein is CASGTRRRADTQYF. The chain has TRBV10-2 and TRBJ2-3, with D possibly being TRBD2 (6 bases). Trimming left V 8 bases short and J 4 bases short, with 16 bases between. Germline CDR1 is WSHSY and CDR2 is SAAADI. The CDR3 is made up of 14 amino acids.